The text below deals with one TCR beta chain. This record comes from a study of blood T cell repertoires in COVID-19. The wider study: COVID-19 samples collected from the United States, Italy and Spain covered acute and convalescent phases. In each case, the material was cDNA or gDNA derived from T cells, B-cell-depleted T cells, or PBMCs.

In the authors' workflow: Amplification of reference gene primers was used by the study to estimate nucleated cell counts. The table came from immunoSEQ multiplex PCR; TCRdb's copy has only in-frame clones and leaves some out. That table gives V, J and clone size, and the DNA gave D and trimming. The top ten hold 6.3% of the sample, which has approximately 90,000 clones, 78% seen once. Germline loops: CDR1 ENHRY, CDR2 SYGVKD. This CDR3 has 15 residues. The J segment lost 0 bases and the V segment lost 3 bases, leaving 5 bases of the junction unmatched. The sample consisted of peripheral blood. The clonotype originates from a man aged 65 to 79 with COVID-19, enrolled during active disease. V and J are TRBV10-3 and TRBJ2-7, with 7 bases that match TRBD2. The CDR3 spells CAISDIRDYSYEQYF. DNA for the CDR3: TGTGCCATCAGTGACATCCGGGACTACTCCTACGAGCAGTACTTC.